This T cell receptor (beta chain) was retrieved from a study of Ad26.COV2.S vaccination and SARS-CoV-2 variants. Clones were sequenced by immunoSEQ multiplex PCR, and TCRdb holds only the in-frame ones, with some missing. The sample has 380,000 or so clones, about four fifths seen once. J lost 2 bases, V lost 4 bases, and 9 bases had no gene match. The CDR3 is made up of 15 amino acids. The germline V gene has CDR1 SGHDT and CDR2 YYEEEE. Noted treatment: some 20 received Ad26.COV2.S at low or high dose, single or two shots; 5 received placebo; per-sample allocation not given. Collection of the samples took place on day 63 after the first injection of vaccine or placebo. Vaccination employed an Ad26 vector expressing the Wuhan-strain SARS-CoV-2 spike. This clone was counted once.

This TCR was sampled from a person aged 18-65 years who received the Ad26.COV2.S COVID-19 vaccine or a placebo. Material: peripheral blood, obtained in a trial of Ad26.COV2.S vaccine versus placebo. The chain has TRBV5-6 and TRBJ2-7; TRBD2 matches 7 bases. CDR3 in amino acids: CASSLQLAPTYEQYF. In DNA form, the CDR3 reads TGTGCCAGCAGCCTCCAACTAGCGCCCACCTACGAGCAGTACTTC.